Given below is one T cell receptor (beta chain) in context. The source of the sample is a study of blood T cell repertoires in COVID-19. The assay was immunoSEQ multiplex PCR, and TCRdb's table has in-frame clones only and misses some. The sample records fewer than 180,000 clones, approximately 83% being singletons. The sequencing input was peripheral blood. The origin of this receptor is an older man with acute or convalescent COVID-19.

CDR3 sequence: CASSPQGIYGYTF. The CDR3 DNA follows: TGTGCCAGCAGTCCACAGGGGATCTATGGCTACACCTTC. V usage is TRBV12-3 or TRBV12-4 and J usage is TRBJ1-2, with TRBD1 identical over 7 bases. The V segment lost 5 bases and the J segment 4 bases; nucleotides outside the gene matches: 4. This CDR3 region has 13 residues.